This paragraph covers one TCR beta chain sequence. The data were produced by immunoSEQ multiplex PCR, yet TCRdb's version contains in-frame clones alone and is incomplete. The sample has 200,000 to 250,000 clones, around four fifths seen once. The data belong to a study of blood T cell repertoires in COVID-19. V lost 0 bases to trimming and J lost 6 bases, with 7 bases between them. The CDR3 contains 13 residues. CDR1 is SGHRS and CDR2 is YFSETQ in the germline V gene. The V gene is TRBV5-1, the J gene TRBJ2-1, with D hard to call. This TCR derives from a woman aged 55-69 years with active or convalescent COVID-19. The specimen was peripheral blood. DNA of the CDR3: TGCGCCAGCAGCTTGGACCCGAGCAATGAGCAGTTCTTC. Amino acids: CASSLDPSNEQFF.